A selection of T cell receptor beta chains follows, all from one sample in a study of T cells in localized non-small cell lung cancer. Method: immunoSEQ multiplex PCR; TCRdb's copy keeps in-frame clones and lacks some. Among roughly 23,000 clones listed, roughly nine tenths were seen once. This specimen consisted of peripheral blood, obtained before any cancer treatment. The receptors stem from a male donor aged 60 or over with stage I lung adenocarcinoma. Both conserved end residues are part of each CDR3. Fields, in order: clone size, D gene, V gene, J gene, CDR3 DNA, CDR3 protein. A D gene is named only where the DNA matches it firmly. Clone sizes are given selectively: once, few, many, or a class where the clone is expanded.

once	TRBD1	TRBV7-2	TRBJ1-4	TGTGCCAGCAGCTTACAGGGGGCTGGTGAAAAACTGTTTTTT	CASSLQGAGEKLFF
NA	NA	TRBV10-3	TRBJ1-4	TGTGCCATCAGTGCCGCCGGCCCTGGGGACGAAAAACTGTTTTTT	CAISAAGPGDEKLFF
NA	TRBD2	TRBV7-2	TRBJ2-2	TGTGCCAGCAGCTTAATGCCTAGCGGAAACACCGGGGAGCTGTTTTTT	CASSLMPSGNTGELFF
NA	NA	TRBV5-4	TRBJ2-5	TGTGCCAGCAGCTTGGCTCCGGAGACCCAGTACTTC	CASSLAPETQYF
NA	NA	TRBV19	TRBJ1-1	TGTGCCAGTAGCCATTCTGGGGCGAACACTGAAGCTTTCTTT	CASSHSGANTEAFF
NA	TRBD2	TRBV27	TRBJ2-3	TGTGCCAGCAGGGTAGCGGGGGACACAGATACGCAGTATTTT	CASRVAGDTDTQYF
few	TRBD1	TRBV2	TRBJ2-7	TGTGCCAGAGGACAGGGGGCCAACTACGAGCAGTACTTC	CARGQGANYEQYF
NA	NA	TRBV6-1	TRBJ2-7	TGTGCCAGCAGTGAACCCGTCTCCTACGAGCAGTACTTC	CASSEPVSYEQYF
once	NA	TRBV30	TRBJ2-7	TGTGCCTGGGGTAGCGGTAACGGGCAGTACTTC	CAWGSGNGQYF
NA	NA	TRBV6-5	TRBJ1-3	TGTGCCAGCAGTTACTCACGAAGTGGAAACACCATATATTTT	CASSYSRSGNTIYF
NA	NA	TRBV4-1	TRBJ1-1	TGCGCCAGCAGCCAAGGAGGGGGTCGGACTGAAGCTTTCTTT	CASSQGGGRTEAFF
NA	TRBD1	TRBV19	TRBJ1-5	TGTGCCAGTAGACTCGACTTCAGGGGGCTCAGCAATCAGCCCCAGCATTTT	CASRLDFRGLSNQPQHF
NA	NA	TRBV4-1	TRBJ2-7	TGCGCCAGCAGCCAAGTCGAATGGTCGGGGGCCGATTTCTCGCAGCAGTACTTC	CASSQVEWSGADFSQQYF
NA	NA	TRBV4-1	TRBJ1-1	TGCGCCAGCAGCCAAGAAAGACTTTTGGAGAACACTGAAGCTTTCTTT	CASSQERLLENTEAFF
NA	NA	TRBV5-4	TRBJ2-7	TGTGCCAGCAGCTTGAGTGGGATTATCGCCTACGAGCAGTACTTC	CASSLSGIIAYEQYF
NA	NA	TRBV19	TRBJ1-3	TGTGCCAGTAGTGTCTCGGCCCTCTCTGGAAACACCATATATTTT	CASSVSALSGNTIYF
NA	NA	TRBV9	TRBJ2-3	TGTGCCAGCAGCGTAGCTGGGCAGGTCCACACAGATACGCAGTATTTT	CASSVAGQVHTDTQYF
NA	NA	TRBV7-8	TRBJ2-1	TGTGCCAGCACCGCCGGGGGCGGGAATGAGCAGTTCTTC	CASTAGGGNEQFF
few	NA	TRBV19	TRBJ1-1	TGTGCCAGTAGTAGAGTGCGGGACACTGAAGCTTTCTTT	CASSRVRDTEAFF
NA	NA	TRBV6-1	TRBJ2-4	TGTGCCAGCAGTGAGGGGGACAAGAACATTCAGTACTTC	CASSEGDKNIQYF
NA	NA	TRBV4-1	TRBJ1-1	TGCGCCAGCAGCCGTTCCCTGAGGACAGAGAACACTGAAGCTTTCTTT	CASSRSLRTENTEAFF
once	TRBD1	TRBV5-6	TRBJ1-1	TGTGCCAGCAGCTTGTGGACAGGGGGTCTGTCTGAAGCTTTCTTT	CASSLWTGGLSEAFF
NA	NA	TRBV19	TRBJ1-1	TGTGCCAGTAGTCCCCGTGATGCTGAAGCTTTCTTT	CASSPRDAEAFF
NA	NA	TRBV11-3	TRBJ1-1	TGTGCCAGCAGCTTAGGAGTGAACACTGAAGCTTTCTTT	CASSLGVNTEAFF
NA	NA	TRBV19	TRBJ2-1	TGTGCCAGTAGTCTTGGGTTCGGCAGCAACAATGAGCAGTTCTTC	CASSLGFGSNNEQFF